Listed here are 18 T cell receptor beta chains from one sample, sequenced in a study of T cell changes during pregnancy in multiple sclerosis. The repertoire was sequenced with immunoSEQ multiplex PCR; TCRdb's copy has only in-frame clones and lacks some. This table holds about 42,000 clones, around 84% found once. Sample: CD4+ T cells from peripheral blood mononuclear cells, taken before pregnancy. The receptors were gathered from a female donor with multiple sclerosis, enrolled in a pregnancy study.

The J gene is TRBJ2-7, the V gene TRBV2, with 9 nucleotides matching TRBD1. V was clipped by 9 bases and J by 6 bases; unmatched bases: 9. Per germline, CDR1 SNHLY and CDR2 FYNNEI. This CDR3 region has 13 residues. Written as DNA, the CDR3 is TGTGCCAGAACCCGGGACAGGGAGACCGAGCAGTACTTC. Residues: CARTRDRETEQYF. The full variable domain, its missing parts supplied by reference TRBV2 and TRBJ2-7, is EPEVTQTPSHQVTQMGQEVILRCVPISNHLYFYWYRQILGQKVEFLVSFYNNEISEKSEIFDDQFSVERPDGSNFTLKIRSTKLEDSAMYFCARTRDRETEQYFGPGTRLTVT.

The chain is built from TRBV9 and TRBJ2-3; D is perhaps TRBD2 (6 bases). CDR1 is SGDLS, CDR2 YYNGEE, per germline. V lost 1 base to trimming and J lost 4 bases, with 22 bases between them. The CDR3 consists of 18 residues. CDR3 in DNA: TGTGCCAGCAGCGTACCCGATAGACTAGTGAAGGAGGCAGATACGCAGTATTTT. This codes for CASSVPDRLVKEADTQYF.

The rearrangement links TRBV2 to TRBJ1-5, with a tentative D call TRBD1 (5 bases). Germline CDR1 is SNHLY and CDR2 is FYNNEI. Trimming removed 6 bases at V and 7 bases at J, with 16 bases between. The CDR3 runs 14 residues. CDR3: CASRDGRTRQPQHF. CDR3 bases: TGTGCCAGCAGGGATGGACGGACAAGGCAGCCCCAGCATTTT.

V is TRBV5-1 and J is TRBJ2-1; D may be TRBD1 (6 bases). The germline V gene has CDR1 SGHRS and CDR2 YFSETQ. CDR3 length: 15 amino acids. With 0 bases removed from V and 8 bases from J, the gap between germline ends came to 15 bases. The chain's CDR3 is CASSLGQVGMYEQFF. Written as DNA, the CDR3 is TGCGCCAGCAGCTTGGGACAGGTGGGGATGTATGAGCAGTTCTTC.

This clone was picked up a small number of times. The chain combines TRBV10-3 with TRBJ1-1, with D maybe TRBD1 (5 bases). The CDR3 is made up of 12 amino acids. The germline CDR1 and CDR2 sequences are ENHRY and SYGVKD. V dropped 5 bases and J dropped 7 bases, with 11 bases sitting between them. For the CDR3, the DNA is TGTGCCATCAGTCCGCAGGGTGTTGAAGCTTTCTTT. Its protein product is CAISPQGVEAFF.

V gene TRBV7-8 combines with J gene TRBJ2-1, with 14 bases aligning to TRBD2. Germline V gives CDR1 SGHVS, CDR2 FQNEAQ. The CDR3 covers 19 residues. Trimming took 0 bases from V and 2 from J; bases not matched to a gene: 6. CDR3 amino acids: CASSLARGLAGGTYNEQFF. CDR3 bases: TGTGCCAGCAGCTTAGCGCGAGGACTAGCGGGAGGAACCTACAATGAGCAGTTCTTC.

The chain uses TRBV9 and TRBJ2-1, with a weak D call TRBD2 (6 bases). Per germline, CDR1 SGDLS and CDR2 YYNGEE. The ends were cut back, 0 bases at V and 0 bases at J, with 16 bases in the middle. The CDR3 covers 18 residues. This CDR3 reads CASSVAGSGVSSYNEQFF. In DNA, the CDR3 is TGTGCCAGCAGCGTAGCAGGTAGCGGCGTGAGCTCCTACAATGAGCAGTTCTTC.

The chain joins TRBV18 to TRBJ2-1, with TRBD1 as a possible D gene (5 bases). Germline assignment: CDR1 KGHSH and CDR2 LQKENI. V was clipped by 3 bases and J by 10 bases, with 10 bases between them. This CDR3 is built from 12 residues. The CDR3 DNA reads TGTGCCAGCTCACCGGGGCAGATGGAGCAGTTCTTC. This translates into CASSPGQMEQFF.

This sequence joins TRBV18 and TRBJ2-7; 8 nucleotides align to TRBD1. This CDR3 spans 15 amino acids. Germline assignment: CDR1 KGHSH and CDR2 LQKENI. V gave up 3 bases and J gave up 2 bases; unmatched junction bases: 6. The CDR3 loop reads CASSPTTGAAYEQYF. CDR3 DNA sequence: TGTGCCAGCTCACCGACGACAGGGGCGGCCTACGAGCAGTACTTC.

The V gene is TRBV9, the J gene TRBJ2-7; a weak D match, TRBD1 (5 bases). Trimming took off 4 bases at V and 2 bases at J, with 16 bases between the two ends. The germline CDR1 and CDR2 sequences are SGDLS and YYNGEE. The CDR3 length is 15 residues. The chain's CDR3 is CASSPVGQGTYEQYF. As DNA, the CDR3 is TGTGCCAGCAGCCCTGTAGGTCAGGGAACCTACGAGCAGTACTTC.

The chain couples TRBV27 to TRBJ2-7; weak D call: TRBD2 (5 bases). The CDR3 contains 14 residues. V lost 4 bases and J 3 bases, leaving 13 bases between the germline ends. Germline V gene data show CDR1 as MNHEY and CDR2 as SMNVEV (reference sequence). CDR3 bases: TGTGCCAGCAGTTATACCGGACTGGGCTACGAGCAGTACTTC. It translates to CASSYTGLGYEQYF.

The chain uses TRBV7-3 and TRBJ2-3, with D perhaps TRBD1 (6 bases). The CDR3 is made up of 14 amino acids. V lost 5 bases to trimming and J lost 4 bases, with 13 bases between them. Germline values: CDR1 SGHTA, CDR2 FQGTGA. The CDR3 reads CASSLGTPPDTQYF. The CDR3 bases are TGTGCCAGCAGCCTAGGGACACCGCCAGATACGCAGTATTTT. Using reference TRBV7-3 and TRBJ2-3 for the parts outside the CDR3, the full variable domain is GAGVSQTPSNKVTEKGKYVELRCDPISGHTALYWYRQSLGQGPEFLIYFQGTGAADDSGLPNDRFFAVRPEGSVSTLKIQRTERGDSAVYLCASSLGTPPDTQYFGPGTRLTVL.

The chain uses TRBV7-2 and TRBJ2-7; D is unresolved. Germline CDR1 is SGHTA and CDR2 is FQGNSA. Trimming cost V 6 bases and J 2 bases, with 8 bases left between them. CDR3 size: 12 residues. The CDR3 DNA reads TGTGCCAGCAGTTTGTATGCCTACGAGCAGTACTTC. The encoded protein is CASSLYAYEQYF. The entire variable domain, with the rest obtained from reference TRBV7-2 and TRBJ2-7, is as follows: GAGVSQSPSNKVTEKGKDVELRCDPISGHTALYWYRQSLGQGLEFLIYFQGNSAPDKSGLPSDRFSAERTGGSVSTLTIQRTQQEDSAVYLCASSLYAYEQYFGPGTRLTVT.

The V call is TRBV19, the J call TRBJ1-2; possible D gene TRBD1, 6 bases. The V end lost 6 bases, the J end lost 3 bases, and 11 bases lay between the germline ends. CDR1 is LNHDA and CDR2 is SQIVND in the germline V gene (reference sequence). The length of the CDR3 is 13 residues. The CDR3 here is CASSLTGDYGYTF. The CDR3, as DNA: TGTGCCAGTAGCCTGACAGGTGACTATGGCTACACCTTC.

The CDR3 protein is CASSLVGAARLAGAQYF. The DNA of the CDR3 is TGTGCCAGCAGCTTAGTTGGGGCCGCCCGACTAGCGGGTGCGCAGTATTTT. V gene TRBV11-2 combines with J gene TRBJ2-3, with 10 positions matching TRBD2. CDR1 and CDR2 (germline): SGHAT, FQNNGV. The CDR3 is 17 amino acids. Germline trimming cut 1 base from V and 10 bases from J; bases unmatched to any gene: 14.

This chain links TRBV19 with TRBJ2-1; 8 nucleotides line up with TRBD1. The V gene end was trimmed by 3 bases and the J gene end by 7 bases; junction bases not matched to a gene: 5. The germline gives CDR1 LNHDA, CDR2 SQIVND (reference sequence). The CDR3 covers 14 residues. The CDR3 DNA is TGTGCCAGTAGTATCCGGGACAGGCGAAATGAGCAGTTCTTC. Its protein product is CASSIRDRRNEQFF.

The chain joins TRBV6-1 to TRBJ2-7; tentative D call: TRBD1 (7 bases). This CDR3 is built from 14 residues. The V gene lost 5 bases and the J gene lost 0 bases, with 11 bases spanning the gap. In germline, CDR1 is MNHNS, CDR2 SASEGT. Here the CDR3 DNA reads TGTGCCAGCAGTCCAGGGGGGAGCTCCTACGAGCAGTACTTC. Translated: CASSPGGSSYEQYF.

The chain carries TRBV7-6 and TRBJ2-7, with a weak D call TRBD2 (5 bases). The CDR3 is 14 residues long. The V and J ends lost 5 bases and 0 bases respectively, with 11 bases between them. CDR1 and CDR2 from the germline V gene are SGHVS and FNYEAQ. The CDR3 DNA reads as TGTGCCAGCAGCCTTAGCCGGGACTCCTACGAGCAGTACTTC. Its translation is CASSLSRDSYEQYF.